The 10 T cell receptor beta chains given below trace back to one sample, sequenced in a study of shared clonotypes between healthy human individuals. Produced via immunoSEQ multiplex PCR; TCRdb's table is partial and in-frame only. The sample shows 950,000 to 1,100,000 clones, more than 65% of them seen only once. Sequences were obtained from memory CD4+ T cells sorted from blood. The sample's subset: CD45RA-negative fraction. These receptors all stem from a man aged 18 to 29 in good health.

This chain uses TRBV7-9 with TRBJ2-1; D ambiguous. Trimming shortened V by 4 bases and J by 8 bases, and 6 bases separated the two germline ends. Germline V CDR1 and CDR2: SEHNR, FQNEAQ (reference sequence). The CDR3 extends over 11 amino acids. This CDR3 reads CASSYIDEQFF. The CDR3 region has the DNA TGTGCCAGCAGCTATATAGATGAGCAGTTCTTC.

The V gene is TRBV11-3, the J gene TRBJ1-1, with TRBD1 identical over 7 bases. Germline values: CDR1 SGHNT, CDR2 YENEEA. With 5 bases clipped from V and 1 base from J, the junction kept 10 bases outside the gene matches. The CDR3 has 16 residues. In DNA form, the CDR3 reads TGTGCCAGCAGCATACGCAACAGGGGCAAGAACACTGAAGCTTTCTTT. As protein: CASSIRNRGKNTEAFF.

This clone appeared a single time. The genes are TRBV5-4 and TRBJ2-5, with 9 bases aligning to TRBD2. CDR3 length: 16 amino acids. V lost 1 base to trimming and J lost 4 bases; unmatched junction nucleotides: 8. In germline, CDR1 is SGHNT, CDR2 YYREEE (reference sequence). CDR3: CASSLSGGRARETQYF. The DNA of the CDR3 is TGTGCCAGCAGCTTGTCGGGCGGGAGGGCCCGAGAGACCCAGTACTTC. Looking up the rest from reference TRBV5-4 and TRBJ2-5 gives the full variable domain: ETGVTQSPTHLIKTRGQQVTLRCSSQSGHNTVSWYQQALGQGPQFIFQYYREEENGRGNFPPRFSGLQFPNYSSELNVNALELDDSALYLCASSLSGGRARETQYFGPGTRLLVL.

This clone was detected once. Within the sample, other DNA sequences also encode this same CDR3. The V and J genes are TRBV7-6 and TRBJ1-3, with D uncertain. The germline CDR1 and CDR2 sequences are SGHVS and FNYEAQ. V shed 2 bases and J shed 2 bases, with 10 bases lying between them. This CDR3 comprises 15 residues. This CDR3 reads CASSLRGGTGNTIYF. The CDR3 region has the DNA TGTGCCAGCAGCTTAAGAGGTGGAACTGGAAACACCATATATTTT.

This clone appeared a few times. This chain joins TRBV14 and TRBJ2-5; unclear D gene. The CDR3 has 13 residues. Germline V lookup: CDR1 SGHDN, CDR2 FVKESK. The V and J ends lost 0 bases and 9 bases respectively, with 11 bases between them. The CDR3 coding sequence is TGTGCCAGCAGCCAAGATTTAAGGATGGCCCAGTACTTC. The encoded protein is CASSQDLRMAQYF.

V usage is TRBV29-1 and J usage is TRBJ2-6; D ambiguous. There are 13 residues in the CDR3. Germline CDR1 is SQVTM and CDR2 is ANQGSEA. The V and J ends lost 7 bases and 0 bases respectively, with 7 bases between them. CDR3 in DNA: TGCAGCGCCCTGGGCTCTGGGGCCAACGTCCTGACTTTC. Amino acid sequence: CSALGSGANVLTF. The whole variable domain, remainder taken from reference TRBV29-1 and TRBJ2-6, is SAVISQKPSRDICQRGTSLTIQCQVDSQVTMMFWYRQQPGQSLTLIATANQGSEATYESGFVIDKFPISRPNLTFSTLTVSNMSPEDSSIYLCSALGSGANVLTFGAGSRLTVL.

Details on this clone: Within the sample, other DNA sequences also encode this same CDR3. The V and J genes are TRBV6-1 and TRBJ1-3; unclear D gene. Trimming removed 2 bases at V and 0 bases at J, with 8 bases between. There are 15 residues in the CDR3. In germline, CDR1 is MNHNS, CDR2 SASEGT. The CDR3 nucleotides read TGTGCCAGCAGTGAAACGGGAAACTCTGGAAACACCATATATTTT. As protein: CASSETGNSGNTIYF.

For the CDR3, the DNA is TGTGCCAGCAGCTTGCAACTAGGTGGTGGAAACACCATATATTTT. This translates into CASSLQLGGGNTIYF. The rearrangement joins TRBV7-2 to TRBJ1-3; no reliable D call. The CDR3 spans 15 residues. The germline V gene has CDR1 SGHTA and CDR2 FQGNSA. V was pared by 3 bases and J by 3 bases, with 12 bases between. Together with reference TRBV7-2 and TRBJ1-3, the CDR3 gives the full variable domain: GAGVSQSPSNKVTEKGKDVELRCDPISGHTALYWYRQSLGQGLEFLIYFQGNSAPDKSGLPSDRFSAERTGGSVSTLTIQRTQQEDSAVYLCASSLQLGGGNTIYFGEGSWLTVV.

As DNA, the CDR3 is TGTGCCATCAGAAGACAGGGCCTAAATTCACCCCTCCACTTT. Residues: CAIRRQGLNSPLHF. The chain employs TRBV10-3 and TRBJ1-6; 7 bases fit TRBD1. The germline V gene has CDR1 ENHRY and CDR2 SYGVKD. V shed 6 bases and J 7 bases; nucleotides not matched to a gene: 6. The CDR3 loop spans 14 amino acids.

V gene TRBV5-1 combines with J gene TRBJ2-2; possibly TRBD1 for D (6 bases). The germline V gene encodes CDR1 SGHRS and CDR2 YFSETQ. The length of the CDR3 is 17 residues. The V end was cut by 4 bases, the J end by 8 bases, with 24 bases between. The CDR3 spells CASSLRDTQSYGGELFF. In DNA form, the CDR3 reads TGCGCCAGCAGCCTCCGGGACACTCAATCTTACGGGGGGGAGCTGTTTTTT.